The 19 T cell receptor beta chains below were found in one sample sequenced in a study of cytomegalovirus exposure and HLA in healthy donors (dated by TCRdb to the late 2010s). The receptor library was made with the immunoSEQ multiplex PCR assay. For the multiplex PCR, a mixture combining 60 forward primers for TCR Vbeta segments and 13 reverse primers for TCR Jbeta segments was used. TCRdb limited this immuneACCESS table to in-frame rearrangements with V and J called. A share of clones is missing; checked studies link under half to unresolved V genes, and the rest is unexplained. For this sample the table gives about 220,000 clones, of which about 77% were detected only once. Roughly 2% of the sample lies in the top ten. The sample taken for sequencing was PBMCs. Every receptor here comes from a woman in her twenties or thirties in good health and CMV-seronegative.

This clone came up a few times. The V and J genes are TRBV7-9 and TRBJ2-5, with 8 bases identical to TRBD1. The CDR3 runs 14 residues. Trimming at V came to 3 bases and at J to 7 bases, leaving 7 bases not matched to a gene. Germline V gives CDR1 SEHNR, CDR2 FQNEAQ (reference sequence). The CDR3 loop reads CASSLGTGLGTQYF. The DNA for the CDR3 is TGTGCCAGCAGCTTGGGGACAGGTCTGGGGACCCAGTACTTC.

This chain joins TRBV27 and TRBJ2-1, with D possibly being TRBD1 (6 bases). V was clipped by 2 bases and J by 4 bases, with 21 bases between them. From germline, CDR1 is MNHEY and CDR2 SMNVEV (reference sequence). The CDR3 is made up of 18 amino acids. In nucleotides, the CDR3 is TGTGCCAGCAGTTTAAAGGCGGATCAGGGGCCCTTTTACAATGAGCAGTTCTTC. Protein: CASSLKADQGPFYNEQFF.

This clone was picked up many times. This chain links TRBV6-4 with TRBJ2-1, with D maybe TRBD2 (6 bases). CDR1 and CDR2 from the germline V gene are MRHNA and SNTAGT. CDR3 length: 15 residues. V shed 3 bases and J shed 1 base, with 10 bases lying between them. Written as DNA, the CDR3 is TGTGCCAGCAGTGAAGATAGCGGTTCCTACAATGAGCAGTTCTTC. This encodes CASSEDSGSYNEQFF.

This clone appeared a few times. The chain is built from TRBV30 and TRBJ2-7; 7 nucleotides line up with TRBD2. CDR3 size: 13 residues. Losses at the gene ends were 5 bases for V and 0 bases for J; bases not matched to a gene: 4. Germline values: CDR1 GTSNPN, CDR2 SVGIG (reference sequence). As DNA, the CDR3 is TGTGCCTGGTCTTGGACTAGCTCCTACGAGCAGTACTTC. Its protein product is CAWSWTSSYEQYF.

The gene calls are TRBV6-6 and TRBJ2-1; D is uncertain. V dropped 8 bases and J dropped 0 bases, with 8 bases sitting between them. The CDR3 extends over 13 amino acids. CDR1 and CDR2 (germline): MNHNY, SVGAGI (reference sequence). The CDR3 spells CASQTSSYNEQFF. In DNA form, the CDR3 reads TGTGCCAGCCAAACCAGCTCCTACAATGAGCAGTTCTTC.

The V and J genes are TRBV19 and TRBJ1-6; TRBD1 is a possible D gene (6 bases). The CDR3 loop spans 15 amino acids. V lost 7 bases and J 5 bases, leaving 15 bases between the germline ends. The germline CDR1 and CDR2 sequences are LNHDA and SQIVND (reference sequence). The CDR3 here is CASKARDTDNSPLHF. CDR3 in DNA: TGTGCCAGTAAGGCCCGGGACACTGATAATTCACCCCTCCACTTT.

The rearrangement links TRBV5-1 to TRBJ1-1, with 11 bases lining up with TRBD1. The CDR3 runs 12 residues. CDR1 is SGHRS and CDR2 is YFSETQ in the germline V gene. After removal of 4 bases from V and 10 bases from J, the junction contained 3 bases not matched to a gene. CDR3 DNA sequence: TGCGCCAGCAGCCCGGACAGGGGGCGAGCTTTCTTT. It encodes CASSPDRGRAFF.

This clone was observed a handful of times. The genes are TRBV4-1 and TRBJ1-1; TRBD1 agrees at 7 bases. CDR3 size: 14 residues. The germline V gene encodes CDR1 MGHRA and CDR2 YSYEKL. Trimming removed 4 bases from V and 3 bases from J; junction bases left unmatched: 5. The CDR3 bases are TGCGCCAGCAGCCCGCTAACAGGGGACACTGAAGCTTTCTTT. This codes for CASSPLTGDTEAFF.

The chain recombines TRBV19 with TRBJ2-7; D might be TRBD1 (6 bases). The V gene's germline CDR1 is LNHDA and CDR2 SQIVND (reference sequence). Trimming left V 5 bases short and J 2 bases short, with 19 bases between. The CDR3 covers 16 residues. The CDR3 reads CASSADSGANPYEQYF. The DNA for the CDR3 is TGTGCCAGTAGTGCCGACTCAGGGGCCAATCCCTACGAGCAGTACTTC.

The V gene is TRBV6-1, the J gene TRBJ2-7; D is unresolved. This CDR3 has 12 residues. Germline V gives CDR1 MNHNS, CDR2 SASEGT. Trimming shortened V by 4 bases and J by 7 bases, and 11 bases separated the two germline ends. CDR3 DNA sequence: TGTGCCAGCAGTGCGATTATGAGGGAGCAGTACTTC. Translated, it gives CASSAIMREQYF.

This clone occurred a few times. V is TRBV7-9 and J is TRBJ1-5; TRBD1 matches 9 bases. CDR1 SEHNR and CDR2 FQNEAQ come from the germline V gene (reference sequence). Unmatched junction bases numbered 6, after V lost 5 bases and J lost 4 bases. This CDR3 spans 15 amino acids. The CDR3 region has the DNA TGTGCCAGCAGCCCAGACAGGGGGGGGAATCAGCCCCAGCATTTT. It is translated as CASSPDRGGNQPQHF.

This sequence joins TRBV5-6 and TRBJ2-5; unclear D gene. Matching the DNA end better, TRBJ2-7 makes the J call doubtful. CDR1 is SGHDT and CDR2 is YYEEEE in the germline V gene. The CDR3 runs to 14 residues. The CDR3 nucleotides are TGTGCCAGCAGCTTTAGCCCCTTGCCCTACGAGCAGTACTTC. This codes for CASSFSPLPYEQYF.

V gene TRBV4-1 combines with J gene TRBJ2-2; TRBD2 might be the D (5 bases). From germline, CDR1 is MGHRA and CDR2 YSYEKL. Trimming left V 4 bases short and J 8 bases short, with 11 bases between. The CDR3 is 13 amino acids. In DNA, the CDR3 is TGCGCCAGCAGCCGCCTAGCTTCGGGGGAGCTGTTTTTT. Translation gives CASSRLASGELFF.

The chain couples TRBV7-3 to TRBJ2-1; 9 bases agree with TRBD2. With 2 bases clipped from V and 5 bases from J, the junction kept 1 base outside the gene matches. Germline loops: CDR1 SGHTA, CDR2 FQGTGA. The CDR3 runs to 14 residues. The CDR3 sequence: CASSLAGGHNEQFF. CDR3 DNA: TGTGCCAGCAGCTTAGCGGGAGGGCACAATGAGCAGTTCTTC.

There are a few counts of this clone. J is TRBJ1-1 and V is TRBV6-5; D ambiguous. V lost 2 bases and J 5 bases, leaving 12 bases between the germline ends. The CDR3 consists of 14 residues. CDR1 MNHEY and CDR2 SVGAGI come from the germline V gene. The CDR3 loop is CASSYPGKGTEAFF. CDR3 coding DNA: TGTGCCAGCAGTTACCCGGGGAAAGGGACTGAAGCTTTCTTT.

This clone was recorded a few times. This chain connects TRBV15 to TRBJ1-3; D gene unclear. This CDR3 is built from 17 residues. V lost 2 bases, J lost 0 bases, and 14 bases lay in between. Per germline, CDR1 LNHNV and CDR2 YYDKDF (reference sequence). CDR3 DNA: TGTGCCACCAGCAGAAATCACTCCCTGTCCTCTGGAAACACCATATATTTT. Its protein product is CATSRNHSLSSGNTIYF. Variable domain in full (rest from reference TRBV15 and TRBJ1-3): DAMVIQNPRYQVTQFGKPVTLSCSQTLNHNVMYWYQQKSSQAPKLLFHYYDKDFNNEADTPDNFQSRRPNTSFCFLDIRSPGLGDTAMYLCATSRNHSLSSGNTIYFGEGSWLTVV.

This chain connects TRBV7-9 to TRBJ2-7; D is perhaps TRBD2 (5 bases). The CDR3 runs 16 residues. Germline assignment: CDR1 SEHNR and CDR2 FQNEAQ (reference sequence). Trimming took off 5 bases at V and 0 bases at J, with 17 bases between the two ends. The CDR3 here is CASSRAPSPNSYEQYF. The CDR3 region has the DNA TGTGCCAGCAGCCGTGCTCCTAGCCCGAACTCCTACGAGCAGTACTTC.

The chain has TRBV23-1 and TRBJ1-2; a weak D match, TRBD1 (6 bases). TRBV23-1 is noted as an ORF with a role that remains uncertain. Trimming took 4 bases from V and 1 from J, leaving 13 bases between them. The CDR3 length is 15 residues. The CDR3 DNA is TGCGCCAGCAGTCGCTCGGGGGGCTATAACTATGGCTACACCTTC. Protein sequence: CASSRSGGYNYGYTF.

The CDR3 DNA sequence: TGTGCCAGCAGCTTAGCGAACAGAAACACCGGGGAGCTGTTTTTT. It encodes CASSLANRNTGELFF. The J gene is TRBJ2-2, the V gene TRBV7-6, with D uncertain. The germline V gene encodes CDR1 SGHVS and CDR2 FNYEAQ. The V gene lost 0 bases and the J gene lost 2 bases, with 7 bases spanning the gap. The CDR3 has 15 amino acids.